The subject of this entry is one T cell receptor beta chain. This sample was included in a study of blood T cell repertoires in COVID-19. The overall study: Acute and convalescent COVID-19 specimens originated in the United States, Italy and Spain.

The germline V gene has CDR1 LNHDA and CDR2 SQIVND (reference sequence). This CDR3 has 15 amino acids. The V end was cut by 2 bases, the J end by 4 bases, with 14 bases between. Method: immunoSEQ multiplex PCR; TCRdb's copy keeps in-frame clones and lacks some. The repertoire has roughly 240,000 clones, approximately 86% of them found once; the top ten carry 1.5% to 2%. The chain carries TRBV19 and TRBJ1-2, with TRBD1 as a possible D gene (5 bases). The origin of this receptor is a woman aged 55 to 70 who had recovered from COVID-19. The sample taken for sequencing was peripheral blood. CDR3 DNA: TGTGCCAGTAGTATACACAGCCAGGGTGGCTATGGCTACACCTTC. This codes for CASSIHSQGGYGYTF.